Each of the 6 T cell receptor beta chains below was sequenced from the same sample in a study of cytomegalovirus exposure and HLA in healthy donors. The PCR was carried out with 60 Vbeta primers and 13 Jbeta primers. Produced via immunoSEQ multiplex PCR; TCRdb's table is partial and in-frame only. This sample yields 150,000 or so clones, of which over 70% are seen a single time; 1.3% belongs to the top ten. The sequencing input was PBMCs. These receptors were obtained from a man aged 50 to 60 in good health and CMV-seropositive.

The count of this clone is one. The chain has TRBV29-1 and TRBJ2-7; TRBD1 matches 10 bases. Losses at the gene ends were 6 bases for V and 7 bases for J; bases not matched to a gene: 6. The CDR3 spans 12 residues. Germline V gene sequence: CDR1 SQVTM, CDR2 ANQGSEA. The CDR3 loop reads CSVGTGVWEQYF. The CDR3 DNA reads as TGCAGCGTAGGGACAGGGGTGTGGGAGCAGTACTTC.

For this clone: Sequence at one end of the junction differs from germline and may be a read error. This chain connects TRBV7-7 to TRBJ2-2; possibly TRBD1 for D (5 bases). Germline values: CDR1 SSHAT, CDR2 FNYEAQ (reference sequence). The CDR3 loop spans 15 amino acids. The CDR3 protein is CASSLGATNTGELFF. DNA of the CDR3: TGTGCTAGCAGCTTAGGGGCCACGAACACCGGGGAGCTGTTTTTT.

The chain combines TRBV11-1 with TRBJ2-5; D is perhaps TRBD2 (6 bases). The CDR3 sequence is 14 residues long. Trimming cost V 5 bases and J 2 bases, with 12 bases left between them. Germline lookup yields CDR1 SGHAT and CDR2 FQDESV (reference sequence). CDR3 DNA: TGTGCCAGCAGCCCCCGGGACTTACAAGAGACCCAGTACTTC. This gives the protein CASSPRDLQETQYF.

The chain recombines TRBV7-9 with TRBJ2-7, with 7 bases lining up with TRBD1. Germline lookup yields CDR1 SEHNR and CDR2 FQNEAQ (reference sequence). J gave up 1 base and V 4 bases, and 10 bases lay outside the gene matches. This CDR3 has 16 residues. Written as DNA, the CDR3 is TGTGCCAGCAGCTCTCCCAGACAGGGACAGTCCTACGAGCAGTACTTC. Protein sequence: CASSSPRQGQSYEQYF.

The chain links TRBV20-1 to TRBJ2-7; tentatively, D is TRBD2 (6 bases). The CDR3 runs to 11 residues. Trimming removed 6 bases from V and 3 bases from J, with 9 bases in between. CDR1 and CDR2 (germline): DFQATT, SNEGSKA (reference sequence). The CDR3 loop is CSAGGIYEQYF. The CDR3 DNA reads as TGCAGTGCAGGAGGGATCTACGAGCAGTACTTC.

The chain carries TRBV5-1 and TRBJ2-3, with TRBD1 identical over 7 bases. This CDR3 comprises 15 residues. In germline, CDR1 is SGHRS, CDR2 YFSETQ. After removal of 4 bases from V and 2 bases from J, the junction contained 7 bases not matched to a gene. CDR3 DNA: TGCGCCAGCAGCACTCGAGGGGGCTTCACAGATACGCAGTATTTT. Amino acids: CASSTRGGFTDTQYF.